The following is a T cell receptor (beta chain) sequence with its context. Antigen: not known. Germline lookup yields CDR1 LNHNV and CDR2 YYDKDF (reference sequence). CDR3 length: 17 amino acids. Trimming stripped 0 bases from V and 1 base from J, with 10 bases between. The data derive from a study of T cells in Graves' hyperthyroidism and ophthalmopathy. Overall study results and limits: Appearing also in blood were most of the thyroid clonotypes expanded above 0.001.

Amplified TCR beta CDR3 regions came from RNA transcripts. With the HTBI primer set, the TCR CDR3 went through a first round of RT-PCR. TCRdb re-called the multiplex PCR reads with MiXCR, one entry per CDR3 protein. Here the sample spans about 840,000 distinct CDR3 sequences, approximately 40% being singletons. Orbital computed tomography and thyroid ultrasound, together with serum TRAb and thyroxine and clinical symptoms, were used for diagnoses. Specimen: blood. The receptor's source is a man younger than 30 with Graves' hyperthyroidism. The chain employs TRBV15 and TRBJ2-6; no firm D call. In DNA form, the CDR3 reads TGTGCCACCAGCAGAGATGGGTATAGGTCTGGGGCCAACGTCCTGACTTTC. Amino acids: CATSRDGYRSGANVLTF.